This passage covers 20 T cell receptor beta chains from one sample sequenced in a study of T-cell reconstitution after alpha-beta-depleted transplantation in children. Unique molecular identifiers tagged the TCRbeta library. Using its own MiXCR run on the PCR reads, TCRdb lists one record per CDR3 protein. The sample yields 300,000 or so distinct CDR3 sequences, around 20% seen once. Here the sequenced sample was PBMCs, mostly from graft donor cells, taken 180 days after TCRalphabeta/CD19-depleted stem cell transplant. The receptors shown here come from a male patient aged 5 to 17 who had a stem cell transplant for acute lymphoblastic leukemia, so the T cells may come from the graft donor.

In this sample, this clonotype turned up a few times. The V call is TRBV3-1, the J call TRBJ2-4; maybe TRBD1 (5 bases). Between the trimmed V and J ends, which lost 4 bases and 0 bases, there was a span of 16 bases. The CDR3 has 17 residues. Germline-derived CDR1 and CDR2 are LGHDT and YNNKEL (reference sequence). The CDR3 sequence is CASSPLRDRVAKNIQYF. The CDR3 DNA reads TGTGCCAGCAGCCCACTTCGAGACAGAGTAGCCAAAAACATTCAGTACTTC. The full variable domain, with the rest looked up from reference TRBV3-1 and TRBJ2-4, is DTAVSQTPKYLVTQMGNDKSIKCEQNLGHDTMYWYKQDSKKFLKIMFSYNNKELIINETVPNRFSPKSPDKAHLNLHINSLELGDSAVYFCASSPLRDRVAKNIQYFGAGTRLSVL.

This clonotype was observed a handful of times. The V gene is TRBV20-1, the J gene TRBJ1-4, with a possible D match to TRBD1 (6 bases). CDR3 length: 14 amino acids. V dropped 6 bases and J dropped 4 bases, with 15 bases sitting between them. From germline, CDR1 is DFQATT and CDR2 SNEGSKA (reference sequence). DNA for the CDR3: TGCAGTGCGCCTTGGGGGCTCCGTAATGAAAAACTGTTTTTT. It specifies CSAPWGLRNEKLFF.

This clonotype showed up just a few times. The V and J genes are TRBV5-1 and TRBJ1-1; D is perhaps TRBD1 (5 bases). This CDR3 region has 15 residues. The germline V and J ends were trimmed by 0 bases and 4 bases, with 13 bases remaining between them. Germline CDR1 SGHRS, CDR2 YFSETQ. The CDR3 loop is CASSLVGQGGTEAFF. CDR3 DNA sequence: TGCGCCAGCAGCTTGGTGGGGCAGGGTGGCACTGAAGCTTTCTTT.

This clonotype was found a few times. The chain recombines TRBV20-1 with TRBJ1-2; TRBD1 is a possible D gene (5 bases). The CDR3 totals 12 residues. Trimming cost V 4 bases and J 5 bases, with 11 bases left between them. Germline CDR1 DFQATT, CDR2 SNEGSKA (reference sequence). The CDR3 is CSAIPGGYGYTF. In DNA, the CDR3 is TGCAGTGCTATTCCTGGGGGGTATGGCTACACCTTC.

This clonotype was seen more than once but under ten times. This chain links TRBV12-3 or TRBV12-4 with TRBJ1-5; D is unresolved. CDR3 length equals 14 residues. Trimming stripped 3 bases from V and 4 bases from J, with 10 bases between. The CDR3, as DNA: TGTGCCAGCAGTTTCGGGTTTGCAAATCAGCCCCAGCATTTT. It encodes CASSFGFANQPQHF.

The chain joins TRBV9 to TRBJ2-1, with 7 bases lining up with TRBD1. Germline-derived CDR1 and CDR2 are SGDLS and YYNGEE. The CDR3 has 15 residues. The V and J ends lost 0 bases and 5 bases, in that order; junction bases with no gene match: 5. Here the CDR3 reads CASSVDPGTDNEQFF. In DNA form, the CDR3 reads TGTGCCAGCAGCGTAGATCCCGGGACAGACAATGAGCAGTTCTTC.

The chain combines TRBV15 with TRBJ2-1; tentatively, D is TRBD1 (5 bases). The CDR3 covers 15 residues. V was pared by 9 bases and J by 3 bases, with 18 bases between. Germline V gene lookup returns CDR1 LNHNV and CDR2 YYDKDF (reference sequence). CDR3 in amino acids: CATRYEGVNYNEQFF. The DNA for the CDR3 is TGTGCCACTCGATATGAAGGGGTAAACTACAATGAGCAGTTCTTC. The entire variable domain, with the rest obtained from reference TRBV15 and TRBJ2-1, is as follows: DAMVIQNPRYQVTQFGKPVTLSCSQTLNHNVMYWYQQKSSQAPKLLFHYYDKDFNNEADTPDNFQSRRPNTSFCFLDIRSPGLGDTAMYLCATRYEGVNYNEQFFGPGTRLTVL.

In this sample, this clonotype turned up a few times. The chain couples TRBV5-1 to TRBJ2-3, with TRBD2 identical over 7 bases. There are 15 residues in the CDR3. The V segment lost 4 bases and the J segment 0 bases; nucleotides outside the gene matches: 5. Germline V gene sequence: CDR1 SGHRS, CDR2 YFSETQ. CDR3 coding DNA: TGCGCCAGCAGCCACGGACTAGGAAGCACAGATACGCAGTATTTT. This translates into CASSHGLGSTDTQYF. The whole variable domain, remainder taken from reference TRBV5-1 and TRBJ2-3, is KAGVTQTPRYLIKTRGQQVTLSCSPISGHRSVSWYQQTPGQGLQFLFEYFSETQRNKGNFPGRFSGRQFSNSRSEMNVSTLELGDSALYLCASSHGLGSTDTQYFGPGTRLTVL.

This clonotype was observed a handful of times. This chain uses TRBV20-1 with TRBJ2-1; D is unclear. CDR3 length: 16 amino acids. Germline CDR1 and CDR2: DFQATT and SNEGSKA (reference sequence). V gave up 0 bases and J gave up 3 bases, with 15 bases separating them. The CDR3 here is CSARDPLASLYNEQFF. The CDR3 bases are TGCAGTGCTAGAGATCCCCTCGCCTCTCTCTACAATGAGCAGTTCTTC.

The chain employs TRBV10-1 and TRBJ2-3, with 9 nucleotides matching TRBD2. Germline V CDR1 and CDR2: WNHNN, SYGVQD (reference sequence). The CDR3 length is 14 residues. The V and J ends lost 2 bases and 7 bases, in that order; junction bases with no gene match: 4. Here the CDR3 DNA reads TGCGCCAGCAGTGAGAGTAGCGGGAGTAATACGCAGTATTTT. This encodes CASSESSGSNTQYF.

The chain carries TRBV27 and TRBJ2-5, with D hard to call. Germline values: CDR1 MNHEY, CDR2 SMNVEV (reference sequence). The V and J ends lost 8 bases and 2 bases respectively, with 12 bases between them. This CDR3 region has 13 residues. The CDR3 loop is CASGDVIQETQYF. In nucleotides, the CDR3 is TGTGCCAGCGGAGACGTCATTCAAGAGACCCAGTACTTC.

A few counts support this clonotype. The chain has TRBV12-3 or TRBV12-4 and TRBJ2-5; 8 bases align to TRBD1. V lost 5 bases and J lost 3; bases outside the gene matches: 11. CDR3 length: 16 residues. This CDR3 is CASSLKWGQVKETQYF. The CDR3 DNA is TGTGCCAGCAGTCTCAAGTGGGGACAGGTCAAAGAGACCCAGTACTTC.

The table lists this clonotype with a few counts. The chain carries TRBV7-3 and TRBJ2-7; 11 bases match TRBD2. V was clipped by 5 bases and J by 2 bases; unmatched bases: 5. The CDR3 runs to 15 residues. From germline, CDR1 is SGHTA and CDR2 FQGTGA. This CDR3 reads CASSHGLAGPYEQYF. CDR3 nucleotides: TGTGCCAGCAGCCATGGACTAGCGGGTCCCTACGAGCAGTACTTC.

The rearrangement joins TRBV6-5 to TRBJ2-3; 9 bases map to TRBD2. The CDR3 loop spans 16 amino acids. The germline gives CDR1 MNHEY, CDR2 SVGAGI. V was clipped by 0 bases and J by 5 bases; unmatched bases: 6. The CDR3 region is CASSYSGGRALDTQYF. The CDR3 region has the DNA TGTGCCAGCAGTTACTCTGGCGGGAGGGCCCTAGATACGCAGTATTTT.

This clonotype has more than one count but fewer than ten. The chain links TRBV2 to TRBJ2-5, with 15 nucleotides matching TRBD2. This CDR3 contains 17 residues. V gave up 5 bases and J gave up 6 bases; unmatched junction bases: 10. Germline CDR1 reads SNHLY; CDR2 reads FYNNEI. The CDR3 coding sequence is TGTGCCAGCAGTCATGGACTAGCGGGAGGGCGCGAGAAGACCCAGTACTTC. This encodes CASSHGLAGGREKTQYF.

The table lists this clonotype with a few counts. This chain connects TRBV19 to TRBJ2-1; 10 bases are a match to TRBD2. Germline CDR1 reads LNHDA; CDR2 reads SQIVND (reference sequence). Germline trimming cut 3 bases from V and 4 bases from J; bases unmatched to any gene: 6. The CDR3 consists of 16 residues. The CDR3 sequence: CASSMTSGRVYNEQFF. In DNA, the CDR3 is TGTGCCAGTAGTATGACCAGCGGGAGGGTTTACAATGAGCAGTTCTTC.

This clonotype was recorded many times. The V gene is TRBV3-1, the J gene TRBJ1-1; TRBD1 matches at 7 bases. The J segment lost 2 bases and the V segment lost 0 bases, leaving 15 bases of the junction unmatched. The CDR3 sequence is 19 residues long. Per the germline V gene, CDR1 is LGHDT and CDR2 is YNNKEL (reference sequence). CDR3 sequence: CASSQDMLNLGQQNTEAFF. For the CDR3, the DNA is TGTGCCAGCAGCCAAGATATGCTAAACTTGGGACAGCAAAACACTGAAGCTTTCTTT. Full variable domain (rest looked up from reference TRBV3-1 and TRBJ1-1): DTAVSQTPKYLVTQMGNDKSIKCEQNLGHDTMYWYKQDSKKFLKIMFSYNNKELIINETVPNRFSPKSPDKAHLNLHINSLELGDSAVYFCASSQDMLNLGQQNTEAFFGQGTRLTVV.

Only a few counts were recorded for this clonotype. This chain uses TRBV12-3 or TRBV12-4 with TRBJ2-5; no reliable D call. V shed 6 bases and J shed 1 base, with 15 bases lying between them. The CDR3 is 15 residues long. The CDR3 here is CASSPNSLPQETQYF. CDR3 nucleotide sequence: TGTGCCAGCAGCCCTAACAGTCTTCCCCAAGAGACCCAGTACTTC.

This clonotype turned up a few times. The genes are TRBV11-3 and TRBJ2-1, with D perhaps matching TRBD2 (6 bases). The CDR3 sequence is 15 residues long. V lost 5 bases, J lost 5 bases, and 16 bases lay in between. Germline values: CDR1 SGHNT, CDR2 YENEEA. CDR3 in amino acids: CASSPGGISDNEQFF. In DNA, the CDR3 is TGTGCCAGCAGCCCTGGCGGGATATCCGACAATGAGCAGTTCTTC.

The gene calls are TRBV5-1 and TRBJ2-6; no clear D gene. There are 15 residues in the CDR3. V lost 1 base and J 0 bases, leaving 5 bases between the germline ends. Germline CDR1 reads SGHRS; CDR2 reads YFSETQ. CDR3 nucleotide sequence: TGCGCCAGCAGCTTGATGCCCTCTGGGGCCAACGTCCTGACTTTC. It is translated as CASSLMPSGANVLTF.